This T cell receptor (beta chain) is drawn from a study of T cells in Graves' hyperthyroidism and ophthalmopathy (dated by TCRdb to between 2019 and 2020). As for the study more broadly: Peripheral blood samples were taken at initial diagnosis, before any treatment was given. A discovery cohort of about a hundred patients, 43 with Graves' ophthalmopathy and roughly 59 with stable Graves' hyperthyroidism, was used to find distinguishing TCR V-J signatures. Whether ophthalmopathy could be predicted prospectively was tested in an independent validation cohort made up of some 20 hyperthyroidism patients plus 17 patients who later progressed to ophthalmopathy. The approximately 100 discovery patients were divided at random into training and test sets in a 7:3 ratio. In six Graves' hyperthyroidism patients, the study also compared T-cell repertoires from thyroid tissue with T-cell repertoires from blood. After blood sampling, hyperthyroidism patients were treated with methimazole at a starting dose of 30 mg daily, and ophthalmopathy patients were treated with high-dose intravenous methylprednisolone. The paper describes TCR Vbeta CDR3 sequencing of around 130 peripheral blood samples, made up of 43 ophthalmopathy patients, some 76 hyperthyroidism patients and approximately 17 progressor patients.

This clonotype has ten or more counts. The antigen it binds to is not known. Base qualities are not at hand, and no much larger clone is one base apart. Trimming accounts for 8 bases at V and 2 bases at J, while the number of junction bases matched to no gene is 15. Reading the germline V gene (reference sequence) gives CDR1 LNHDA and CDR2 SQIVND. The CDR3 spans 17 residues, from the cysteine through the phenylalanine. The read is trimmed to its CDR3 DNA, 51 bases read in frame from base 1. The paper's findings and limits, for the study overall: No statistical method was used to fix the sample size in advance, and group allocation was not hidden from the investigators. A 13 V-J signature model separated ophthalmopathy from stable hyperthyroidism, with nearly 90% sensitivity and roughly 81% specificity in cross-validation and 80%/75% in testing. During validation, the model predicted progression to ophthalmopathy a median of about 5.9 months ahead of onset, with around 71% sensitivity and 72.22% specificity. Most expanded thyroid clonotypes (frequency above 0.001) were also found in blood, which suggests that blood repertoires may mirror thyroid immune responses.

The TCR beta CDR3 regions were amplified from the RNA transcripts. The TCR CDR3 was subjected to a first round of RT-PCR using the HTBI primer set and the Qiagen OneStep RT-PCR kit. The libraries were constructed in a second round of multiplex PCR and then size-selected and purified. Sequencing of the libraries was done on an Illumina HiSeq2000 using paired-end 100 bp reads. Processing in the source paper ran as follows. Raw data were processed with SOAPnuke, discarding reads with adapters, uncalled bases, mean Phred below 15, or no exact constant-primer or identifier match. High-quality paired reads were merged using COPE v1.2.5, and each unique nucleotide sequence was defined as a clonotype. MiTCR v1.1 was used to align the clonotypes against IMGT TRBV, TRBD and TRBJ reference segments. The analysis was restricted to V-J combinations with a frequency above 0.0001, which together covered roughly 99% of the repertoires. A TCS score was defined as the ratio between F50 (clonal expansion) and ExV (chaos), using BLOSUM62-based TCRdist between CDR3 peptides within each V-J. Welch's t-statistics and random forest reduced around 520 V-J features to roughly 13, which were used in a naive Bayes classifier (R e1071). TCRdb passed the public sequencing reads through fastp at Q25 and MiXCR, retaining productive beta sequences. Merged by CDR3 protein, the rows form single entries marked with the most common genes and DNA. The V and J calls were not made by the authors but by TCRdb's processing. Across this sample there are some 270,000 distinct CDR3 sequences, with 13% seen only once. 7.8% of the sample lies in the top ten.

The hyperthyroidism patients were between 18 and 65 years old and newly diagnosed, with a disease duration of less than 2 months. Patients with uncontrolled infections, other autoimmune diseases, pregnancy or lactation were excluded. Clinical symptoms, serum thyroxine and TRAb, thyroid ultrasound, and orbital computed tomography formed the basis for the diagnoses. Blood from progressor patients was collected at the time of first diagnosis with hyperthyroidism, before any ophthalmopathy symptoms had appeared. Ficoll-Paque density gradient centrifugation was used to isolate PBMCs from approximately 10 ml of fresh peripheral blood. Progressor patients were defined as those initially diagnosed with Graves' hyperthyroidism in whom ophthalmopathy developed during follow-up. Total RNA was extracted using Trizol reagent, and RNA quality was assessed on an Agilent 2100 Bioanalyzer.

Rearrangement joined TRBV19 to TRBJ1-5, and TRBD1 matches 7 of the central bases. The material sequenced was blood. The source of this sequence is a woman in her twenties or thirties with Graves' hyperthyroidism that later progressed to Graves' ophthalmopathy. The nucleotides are TGTGCCAGTCGGAGGAGGGGGGACAGTCTAGGCAATCAGCCCCAGCATTTT. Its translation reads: CASRRRGDSLGNQPQHF.